This T cell receptor (beta chain) stems from a study of blood T cell repertoires in COVID-19. Study background: Acute-phase and convalescent COVID-19 samples originated in the United States, Italy and Spain. The cDNA or gDNA used as material had been derived from T cells, B-cell-depleted T cells, or PBMCs.

This CDR3 is built from 18 residues. Per germline, CDR1 SGHKS and CDR2 YYEKEE (reference sequence). V shed 4 bases and J 0 bases; nucleotides not matched to a gene: 9. Using immunoSEQ multiplex PCR, the repertoire was profiled, and TCRdb retains in-frame clones only, with some absent. The table lists a few hundred thousand clones, 70% to 85% of them singletons. Sample: peripheral blood. This TCR came from a woman aged 40 to 50 who had recovered from COVID-19. The genes are TRBV5-5 and TRBJ1-5, with 11 nucleotides matching TRBD1. The CDR3 nucleotides are TGTGCCAGCAGCGACCACCGGACAGGGGGCCTTAGCAATCAGCCCCAGCATTTT. It codes for CASSDHRTGGLSNQPQHF.